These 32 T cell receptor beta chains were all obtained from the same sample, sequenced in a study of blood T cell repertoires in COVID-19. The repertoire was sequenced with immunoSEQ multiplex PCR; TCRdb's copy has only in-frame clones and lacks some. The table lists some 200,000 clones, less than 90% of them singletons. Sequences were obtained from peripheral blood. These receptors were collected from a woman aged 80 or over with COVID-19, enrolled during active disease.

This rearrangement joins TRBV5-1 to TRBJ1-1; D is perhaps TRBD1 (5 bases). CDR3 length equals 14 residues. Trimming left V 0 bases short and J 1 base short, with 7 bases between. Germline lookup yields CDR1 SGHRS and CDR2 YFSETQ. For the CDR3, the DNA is TGCGCCAGCAGCTTGGGGACACGGAACACTGAAGCTTTCTTT. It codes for CASSLGTRNTEAFF.

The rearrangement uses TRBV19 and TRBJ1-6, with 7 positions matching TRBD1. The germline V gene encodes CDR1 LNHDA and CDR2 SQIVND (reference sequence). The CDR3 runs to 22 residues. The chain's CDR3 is CAKGQTGQSNHGYSRLYSPLHF. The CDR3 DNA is TGTGCAAAGGGGCAAACGGGACAGAGTAATCACGGGTATTCACGCCTCTATTCACCCCTCCACTTT. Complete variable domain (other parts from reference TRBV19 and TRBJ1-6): DGGITQSPKYLFRKEGQNVTLSCEQNLNHDAMYWYRQDPGQGLRLIYYSQIVNDFQKGDIAEGYSVSREKKESFPLTVTSAQKNPTAFYLCAKGQTGQSNHGYSRLYSPLHFGNGTRLTVT.

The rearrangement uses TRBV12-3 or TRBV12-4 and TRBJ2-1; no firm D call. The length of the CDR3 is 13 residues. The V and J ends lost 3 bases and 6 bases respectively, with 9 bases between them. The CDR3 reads CASSLQVPNEQFF. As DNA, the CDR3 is TGTGCCAGCAGTTTGCAGGTACCCAATGAGCAGTTCTTC.

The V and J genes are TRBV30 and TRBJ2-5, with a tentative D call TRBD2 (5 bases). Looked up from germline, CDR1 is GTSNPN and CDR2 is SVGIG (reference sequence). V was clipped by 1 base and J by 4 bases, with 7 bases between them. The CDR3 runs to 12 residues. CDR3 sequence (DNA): TGTGCCTGGAGTGGGACTGGAGAGACCCAGTACTTC. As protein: CAWSGTGETQYF. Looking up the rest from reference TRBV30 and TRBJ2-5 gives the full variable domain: SQTIHQWPATLVQPVGSPLSLECTVEGTSNPNLYWYRQAAGRGLQLLFYSVGIGQISSEVPQNLSASRPQDRQFILSSKKLLLSDSGFYLCAWSGTGETQYFGPGTRLLVL.

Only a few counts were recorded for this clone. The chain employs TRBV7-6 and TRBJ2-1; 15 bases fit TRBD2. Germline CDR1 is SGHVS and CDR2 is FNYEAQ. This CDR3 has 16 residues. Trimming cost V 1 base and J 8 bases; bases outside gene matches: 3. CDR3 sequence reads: CASSLGTSGGADEQFF. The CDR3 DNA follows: TGTGCCAGCAGCTTAGGGACTAGCGGGGGGGCGGATGAGCAGTTCTTC. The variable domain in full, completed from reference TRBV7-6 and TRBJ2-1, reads GAGVSQSPRYKVTKRGQDVALRCDPISGHVSLYWYRQALGQGPEFLTYFNYEAQQDKSGLPNDRFSAERPEGSISTLTIQRTEQRDSAMYRCASSLGTSGGADEQFFGPGTRLTVL.

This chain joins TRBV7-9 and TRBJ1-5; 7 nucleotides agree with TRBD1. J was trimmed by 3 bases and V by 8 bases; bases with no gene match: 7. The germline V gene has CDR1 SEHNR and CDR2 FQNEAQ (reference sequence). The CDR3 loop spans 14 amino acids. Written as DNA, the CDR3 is TGTGCCAGCGCCGGGGACAGCCTCAATCAGCCCCAGCATTTT. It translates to CASAGDSLNQPQHF.

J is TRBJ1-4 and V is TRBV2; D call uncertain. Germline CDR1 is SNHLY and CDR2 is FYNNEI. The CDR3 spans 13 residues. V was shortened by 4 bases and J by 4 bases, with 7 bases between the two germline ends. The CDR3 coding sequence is TGTGCCAGCAGTGGCAGGATTAATGAAAAACTGTTTTTT. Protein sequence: CASSGRINEKLFF.

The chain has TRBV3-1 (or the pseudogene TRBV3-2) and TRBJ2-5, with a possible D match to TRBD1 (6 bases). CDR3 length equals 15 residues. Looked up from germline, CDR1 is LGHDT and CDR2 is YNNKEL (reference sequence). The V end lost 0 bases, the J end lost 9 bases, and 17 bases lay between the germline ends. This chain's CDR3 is CASSQDIPGVAAQYF. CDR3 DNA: TGTGCCAGCAGCCAAGATATCCCAGGGGTCGCGGCCCAGTACTTC.

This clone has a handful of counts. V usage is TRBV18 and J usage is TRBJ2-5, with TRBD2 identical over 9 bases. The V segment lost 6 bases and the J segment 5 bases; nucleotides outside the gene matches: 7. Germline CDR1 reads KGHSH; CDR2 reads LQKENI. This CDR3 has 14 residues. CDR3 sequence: CASSPAGGGETQYF. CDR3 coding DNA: TGTGCCAGCTCTCCAGCGGGGGGCGGCGAGACCCAGTACTTC.

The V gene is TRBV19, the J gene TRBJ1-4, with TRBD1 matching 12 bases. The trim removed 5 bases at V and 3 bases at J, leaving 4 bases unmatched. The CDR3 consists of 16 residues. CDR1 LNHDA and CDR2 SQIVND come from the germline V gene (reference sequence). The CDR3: CASSLGQGAANEKLFF. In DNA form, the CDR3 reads TGTGCCAGTAGTTTGGGACAGGGGGCAGCTAATGAAAAACTGTTTTTT.

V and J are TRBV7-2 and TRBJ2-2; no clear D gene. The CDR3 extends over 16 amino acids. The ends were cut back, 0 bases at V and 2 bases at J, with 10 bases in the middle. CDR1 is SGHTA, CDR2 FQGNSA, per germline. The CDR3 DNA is TGTGCCAGCAGCTTAGCCCCCCTTATTAACACCGGGGAGCTGTTTTTT. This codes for CASSLAPLINTGELFF.

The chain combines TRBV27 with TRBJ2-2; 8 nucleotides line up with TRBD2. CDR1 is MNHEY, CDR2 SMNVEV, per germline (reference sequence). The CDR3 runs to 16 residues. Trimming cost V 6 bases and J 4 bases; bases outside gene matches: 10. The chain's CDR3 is CASRRAGGPTTGELFF. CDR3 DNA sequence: TGTGCCAGCAGACGGGCGGGGGGCCCGACCACCGGGGAGCTGTTTTTT.

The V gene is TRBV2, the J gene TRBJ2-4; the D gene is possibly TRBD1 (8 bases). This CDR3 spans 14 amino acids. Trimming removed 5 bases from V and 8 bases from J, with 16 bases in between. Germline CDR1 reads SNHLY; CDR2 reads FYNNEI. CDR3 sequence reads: CASSWTGTMDIQYF. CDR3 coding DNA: TGTGCCAGCAGTTGGACAGGGACTATGGACATTCAGTACTTC.

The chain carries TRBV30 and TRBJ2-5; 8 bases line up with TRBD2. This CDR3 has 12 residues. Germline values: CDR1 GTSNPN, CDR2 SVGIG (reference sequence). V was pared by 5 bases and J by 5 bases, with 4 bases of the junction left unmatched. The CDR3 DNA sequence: TGTGCCTGGCAGGGCGGGGGGGAGACCCAGTACTTC. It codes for CAWQGGGETQYF. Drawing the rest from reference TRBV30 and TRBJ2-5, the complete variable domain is SQTIHQWPATLVQPVGSPLSLECTVEGTSNPNLYWYRQAAGRGLQLLFYSVGIGQISSEVPQNLSASRPQDRQFILSSKKLLLSDSGFYLCAWQGGGETQYFGPGTRLLVL.

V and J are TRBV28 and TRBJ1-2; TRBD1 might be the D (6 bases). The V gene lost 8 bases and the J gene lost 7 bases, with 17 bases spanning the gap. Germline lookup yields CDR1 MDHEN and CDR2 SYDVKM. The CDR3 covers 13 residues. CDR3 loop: CASGRGGGSGYTF. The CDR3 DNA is TGTGCCAGCGGCCGAGGCGGGGGCTCTGGCTACACCTTC.

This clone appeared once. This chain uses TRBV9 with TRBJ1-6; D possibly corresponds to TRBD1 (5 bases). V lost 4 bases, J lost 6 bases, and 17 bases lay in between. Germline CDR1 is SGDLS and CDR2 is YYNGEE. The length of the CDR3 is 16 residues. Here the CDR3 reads CASSKRGGQGNSPLHF. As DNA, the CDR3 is TGTGCCAGCAGCAAAAGGGGTGGGCAGGGTAATTCACCCCTCCACTTT. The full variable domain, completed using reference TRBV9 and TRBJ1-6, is DSGVTQTPKHLITATGQRVTLRCSPRSGDLSVYWYQQSLDQGLQFLIQYYNGEERAKGNILERFSAQQFPDLHSELNLSSLELGDSALYFCASSKRGGQGNSPLHFGNGTRLTVT.

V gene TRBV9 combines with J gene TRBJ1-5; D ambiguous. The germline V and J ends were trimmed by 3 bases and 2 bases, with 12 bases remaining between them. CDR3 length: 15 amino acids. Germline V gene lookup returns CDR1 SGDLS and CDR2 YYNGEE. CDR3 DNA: TGTGCCAGCAGCGCCGGGGTCCAGGGCAATCAGCCCCAGCATTTT. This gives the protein CASSAGVQGNQPQHF.

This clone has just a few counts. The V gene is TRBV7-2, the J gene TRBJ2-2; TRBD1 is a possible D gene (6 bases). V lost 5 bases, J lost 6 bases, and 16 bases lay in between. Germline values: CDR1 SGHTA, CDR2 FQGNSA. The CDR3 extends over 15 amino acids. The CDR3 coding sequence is TGTGCCAGCAGCAAGAGACAGGCCTTGGCCGGGGAGCTGTTTTTT. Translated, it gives CASSKRQALAGELFF.

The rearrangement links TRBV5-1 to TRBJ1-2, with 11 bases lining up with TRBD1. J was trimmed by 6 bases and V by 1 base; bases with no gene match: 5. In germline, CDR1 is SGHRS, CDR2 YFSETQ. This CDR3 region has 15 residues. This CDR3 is CASSLNGDRGNGYTF. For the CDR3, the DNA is TGCGCCAGCAGCTTGAACGGGGACAGGGGGAATGGCTACACCTTC.

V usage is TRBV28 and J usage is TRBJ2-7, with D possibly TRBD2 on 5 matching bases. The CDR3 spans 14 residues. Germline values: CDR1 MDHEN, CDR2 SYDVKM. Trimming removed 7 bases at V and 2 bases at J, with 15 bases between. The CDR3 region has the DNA TGTGCCAGCACCACTACCGGGATACCCTACGAGCAGTACTTC. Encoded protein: CASTTTGIPYEQYF.

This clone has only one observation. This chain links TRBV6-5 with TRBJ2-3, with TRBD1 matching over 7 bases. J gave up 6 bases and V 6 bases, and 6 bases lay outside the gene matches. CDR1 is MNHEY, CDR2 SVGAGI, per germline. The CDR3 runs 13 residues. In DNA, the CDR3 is TGTGCCAGCAGCCCCAGAGGGGGCGATACGCAGTATTTT. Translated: CASSPRGGDTQYF.

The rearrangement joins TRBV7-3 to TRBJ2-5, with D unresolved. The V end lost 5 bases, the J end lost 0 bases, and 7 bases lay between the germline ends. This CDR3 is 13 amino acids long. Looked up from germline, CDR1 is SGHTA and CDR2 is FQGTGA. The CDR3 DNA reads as TGTGCCAGCAGCCCACCGGACCAAGAGACCCAGTACTTC. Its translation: CASSPPDQETQYF.

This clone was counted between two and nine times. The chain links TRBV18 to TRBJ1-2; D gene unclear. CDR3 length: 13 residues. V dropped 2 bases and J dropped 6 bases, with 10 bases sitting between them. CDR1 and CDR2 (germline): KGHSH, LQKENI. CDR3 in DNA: TGTGCCAGCTCACCAAGTAGGAGTGATGGCTACACCTTC. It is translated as CASSPSRSDGYTF.

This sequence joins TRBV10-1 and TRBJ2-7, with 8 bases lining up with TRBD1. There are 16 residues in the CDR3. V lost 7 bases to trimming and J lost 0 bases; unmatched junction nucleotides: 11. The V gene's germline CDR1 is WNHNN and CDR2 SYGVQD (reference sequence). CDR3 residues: CASTKGTGPSSYEQYV. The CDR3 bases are TGCGCCAGCACCAAAGGGACAGGTCCGAGCTCCTACGAGCAGTACGTC.

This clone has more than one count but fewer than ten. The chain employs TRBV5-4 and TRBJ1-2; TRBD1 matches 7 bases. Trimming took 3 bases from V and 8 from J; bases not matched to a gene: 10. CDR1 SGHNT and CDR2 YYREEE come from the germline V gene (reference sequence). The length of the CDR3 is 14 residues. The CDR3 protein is CASSSPMTGWGYTF. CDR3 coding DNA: TGTGCCAGCAGCTCACCGATGACAGGGTGGGGCTACACCTTC.

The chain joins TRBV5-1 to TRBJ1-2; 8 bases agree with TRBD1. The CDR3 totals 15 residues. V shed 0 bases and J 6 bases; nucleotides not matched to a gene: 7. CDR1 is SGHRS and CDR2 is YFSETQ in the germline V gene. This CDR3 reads CASSLEGQGGNGYTF. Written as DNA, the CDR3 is TGCGCCAGCAGCTTGGAAGGACAGGGTGGGAATGGCTACACCTTC. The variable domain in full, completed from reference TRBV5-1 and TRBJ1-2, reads KAGVTQTPRYLIKTRGQQVTLSCSPISGHRSVSWYQQTPGQGLQFLFEYFSETQRNKGNFPGRFSGRQFSNSRSEMNVSTLELGDSALYLCASSLEGQGGNGYTFGSGTRLTVV.

CDR3 loop: CAWSVNGGPSSYNSPLHF. In DNA form, the CDR3 reads TGTGCCTGGAGTGTAAATGGTGGGCCAAGCTCCTATAATTCACCCCTCCACTTT. The gene calls are TRBV30 and TRBJ1-6, with D unclear. In germline, CDR1 is GTSNPN, CDR2 SVGIG (reference sequence). The CDR3 extends over 18 amino acids. Deletions cut 0 bases from V and 0 bases from J, with 15 bases between.

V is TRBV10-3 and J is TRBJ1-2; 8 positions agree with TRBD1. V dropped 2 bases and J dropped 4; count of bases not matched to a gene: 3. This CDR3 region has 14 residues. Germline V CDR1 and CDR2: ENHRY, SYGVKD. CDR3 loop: CAISETGGPYGYTF. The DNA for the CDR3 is TGTGCCATCAGTGAGACAGGGGGACCCTATGGCTACACCTTC.

CDR3 protein: CASSSSSGGAEQYF. DNA of the CDR3: TGTGCCAGCAGCTCTTCTAGCGGGGGGGCCGAGCAGTACTTC. The rearrangement uses TRBV13 and TRBJ2-7, with 12 bases that match TRBD2. CDR1 is PRHDT, CDR2 FYEKMQ, per germline (reference sequence). V lost 4 bases to trimming and J lost 6 bases; unmatched junction nucleotides: 4. CDR3 length equals 14 residues.

The DNA of the CDR3 is TGTGCCATCAGCGTAGCGGGCCAAGAGACCCAGTACTTC. Protein product: CAISVAGQETQYF. J is TRBJ2-5 and V is TRBV10-3; 7 nucleotides align to TRBD2. CDR1 is ENHRY, CDR2 SYGVKD, per germline. The CDR3 loop spans 13 amino acids. After removal of 6 bases from V and 1 base from J, the junction contained 2 bases not matched to a gene.

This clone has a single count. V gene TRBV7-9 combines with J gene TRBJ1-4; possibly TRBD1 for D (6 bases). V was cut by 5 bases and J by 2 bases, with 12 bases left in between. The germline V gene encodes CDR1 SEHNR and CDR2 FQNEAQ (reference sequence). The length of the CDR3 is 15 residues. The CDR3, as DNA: TGTGCCAGCAGCCCCGCCGGACAGACTAATGAAAAACTGTTTTTT. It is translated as CASSPAGQTNEKLFF.

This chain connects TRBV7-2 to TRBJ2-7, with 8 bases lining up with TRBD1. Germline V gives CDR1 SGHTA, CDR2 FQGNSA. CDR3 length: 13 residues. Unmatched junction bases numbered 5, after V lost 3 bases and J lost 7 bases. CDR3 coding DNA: TGTGCCAGCAGCTTCCAGGGGGCGAGGGAGCAGTACGTC. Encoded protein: CASSFQGAREQYV.